This T cell receptor beta chain was obtained from a study of blood T cells in healthy people across ages. Isolating PBMCs gave at least 6 million of these cells per sample. The junction had 3 bases not matched to a gene; V was cut back by 5 bases and J by 1 base. CDR3 length equals 14 residues. Germline-derived CDR1 and CDR2 are SGHAT and FQNNGV. A second PCR, run for about 7 to 11 cycles, used a sample-barcoded 5' primer plus a J-beta primer mix. With 12 random nucleotides, a template-switch adaptor tagged each individual cDNA molecule. TCRdb recomputed calls from the 5' RACE reads with MiXCR, one row per CDR3 protein. The data contain approximately 1,000,000 distinct CDR3 sequences, more than 40% of them seen just once; the ten biggest clones take up about 20%. This clonotype was counted ten times or more.

The TCR comes from a woman aged 60 to 75 in good health. The chain couples TRBV11-2 to TRBJ2-7; 9 bases are a match to TRBD1. Sequencing was performed on blood. Here the CDR3 DNA reads TGTGCCAGCAGCCGGGACAGGGTATCCTACGAGCAGTACTTC. Translated: CASSRDRVSYEQYF.